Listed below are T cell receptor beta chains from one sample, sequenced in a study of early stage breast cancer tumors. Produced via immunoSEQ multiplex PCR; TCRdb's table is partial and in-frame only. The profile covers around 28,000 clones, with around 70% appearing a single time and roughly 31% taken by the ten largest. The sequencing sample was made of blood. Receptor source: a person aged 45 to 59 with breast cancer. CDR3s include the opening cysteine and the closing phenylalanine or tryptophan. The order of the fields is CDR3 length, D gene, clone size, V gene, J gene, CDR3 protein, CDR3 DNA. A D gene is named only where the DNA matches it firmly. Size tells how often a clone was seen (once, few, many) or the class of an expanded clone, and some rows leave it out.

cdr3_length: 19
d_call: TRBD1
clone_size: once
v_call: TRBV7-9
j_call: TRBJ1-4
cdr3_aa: CASSPRRVPTGGEGEKLFF
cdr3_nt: TGTGCCAGCAGCCCTAGAAGGGTCCCGACAGGGGGAGAAGGTGAAAAACTGTTTTTT

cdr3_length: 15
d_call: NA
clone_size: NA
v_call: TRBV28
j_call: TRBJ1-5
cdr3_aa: CASSLARGGNQPQHF
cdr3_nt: TGTGCCAGCAGTTTAGCTCGAGGGGGCAATCAGCCCCAGCATTTT

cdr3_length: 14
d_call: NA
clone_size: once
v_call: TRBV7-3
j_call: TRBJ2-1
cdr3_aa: CASSFSGVVSEQFF
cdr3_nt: TGTGCCAGCAGCTTTTCCGGTGTCGTAAGTGAGCAGTTCTTC

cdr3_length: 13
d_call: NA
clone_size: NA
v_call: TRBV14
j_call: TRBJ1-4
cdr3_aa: CASSQDLKEKLFF
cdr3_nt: TGTGCCAGCAGCCAAGACCTTAAGGAAAAACTGTTTTTT

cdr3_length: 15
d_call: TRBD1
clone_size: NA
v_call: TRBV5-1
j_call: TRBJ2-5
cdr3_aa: CASSVGDSRQETQYF
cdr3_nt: TGCGCCAGCAGCGTTGGGGACAGCCGTCAAGAGACCCAGTACTTC

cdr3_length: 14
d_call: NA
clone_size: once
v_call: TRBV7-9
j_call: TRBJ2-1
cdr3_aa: CATPPSTTYNEQFF
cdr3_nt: TGTGCCACCCCCCCTAGCACAACCTACAATGAGCAGTTCTTC

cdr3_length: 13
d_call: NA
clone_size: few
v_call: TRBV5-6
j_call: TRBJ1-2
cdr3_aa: CASSSQAHYGYTF
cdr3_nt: TGTGCCAGCAGTTCCCAGGCGCACTATGGCTACACCTTC

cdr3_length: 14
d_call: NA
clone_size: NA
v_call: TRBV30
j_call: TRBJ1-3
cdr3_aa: CAWSSGTTGNTIYF
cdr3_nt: TGTGCCTGGAGCTCAGGGACGACTGGAAACACCATATATTTT

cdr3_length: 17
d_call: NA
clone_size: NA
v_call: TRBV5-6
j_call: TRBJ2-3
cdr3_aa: CASSPSRDNSPTDTQYF
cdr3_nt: TGTGCCAGCAGCCCAAGCCGGGACAACAGCCCCACAGATACGCAGTATTTT

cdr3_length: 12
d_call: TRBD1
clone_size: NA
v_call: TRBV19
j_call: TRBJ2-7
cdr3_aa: CASSNQGAKQYF
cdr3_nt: TGTGCCAGTAGTAATCAGGGGGCCAAGCAGTACTTC

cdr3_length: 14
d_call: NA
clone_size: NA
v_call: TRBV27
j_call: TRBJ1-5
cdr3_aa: CASSFGADNQPQHF
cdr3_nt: TGTGCCAGCAGTTTCGGGGCAGATAATCAGCCCCAGCATTTT

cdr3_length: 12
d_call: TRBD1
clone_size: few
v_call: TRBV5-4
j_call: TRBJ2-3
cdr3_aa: CASSATGVTQYF
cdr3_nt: TGTGCCAGCAGCGCAACAGGGGTCACGCAGTATTTT

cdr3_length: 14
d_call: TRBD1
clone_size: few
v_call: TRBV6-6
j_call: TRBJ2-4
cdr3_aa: CASSNSGTGVVQYF
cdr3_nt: TGTGCCAGCAGTAATTCCGGGACAGGGGTGGTTCAGTACTTC

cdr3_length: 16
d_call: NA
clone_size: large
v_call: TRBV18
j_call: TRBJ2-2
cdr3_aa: CASSPRGSTNTGELFF
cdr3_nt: TGTGCCAGCTCACCACGGGGGTCCACTAACACCGGGGAGCTGTTTTTT

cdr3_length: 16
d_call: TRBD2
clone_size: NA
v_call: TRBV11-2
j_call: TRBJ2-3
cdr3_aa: CASSFLAGASPDTQYF
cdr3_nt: TGTGCCAGCAGCTTTCTAGCGGGAGCCTCGCCGGATACGCAGTATTTT

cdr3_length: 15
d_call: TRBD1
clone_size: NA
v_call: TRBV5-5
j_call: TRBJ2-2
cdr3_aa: CASSLGTGGTGELFF
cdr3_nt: TGTGCCAGCAGCTTGGGGACAGGGGGAACCGGGGAGCTGTTTTTT

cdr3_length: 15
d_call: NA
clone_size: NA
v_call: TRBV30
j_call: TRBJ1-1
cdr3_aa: CAWNQAGTRGTEAFF
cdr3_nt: TGTGCCTGGAACCAGGCGGGGACCAGGGGCACTGAAGCTTTCTTT

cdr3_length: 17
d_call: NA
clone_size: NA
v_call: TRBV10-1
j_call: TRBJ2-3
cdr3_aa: CASSESSPAGTGDTQYF
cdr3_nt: TGCGCCAGCAGTGAGTCGAGCCCAGCGGGCACCGGAGATACGCAGTATTTT

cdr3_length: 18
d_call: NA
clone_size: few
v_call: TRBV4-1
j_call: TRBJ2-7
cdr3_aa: CASSQIDFLPGQTYEQYF
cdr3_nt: TGCGCCAGCAGCCAAATCGACTTTCTGCCGGGACAAACCTACGAGCAGTACTTC

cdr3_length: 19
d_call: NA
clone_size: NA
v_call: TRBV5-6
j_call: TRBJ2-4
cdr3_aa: CASSLDLGGGVQAKNIQYF
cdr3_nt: TGTGCCAGCAGCTTGGATTTGGGGGGCGGGGTTCAAGCCAAAAACATTCAGTACTTC

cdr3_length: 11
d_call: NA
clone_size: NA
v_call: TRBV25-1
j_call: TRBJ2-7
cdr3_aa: CASSDLYEQYF
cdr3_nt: TGTGCCAGCAGTGACCTCTACGAGCAGTACTTC

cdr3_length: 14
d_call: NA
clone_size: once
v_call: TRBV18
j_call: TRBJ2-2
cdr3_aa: CASSPLTGTGELFF
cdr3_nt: TGTGCCAGCTCACCACTCACAGGGACCGGGGAGCTGTTTTTT

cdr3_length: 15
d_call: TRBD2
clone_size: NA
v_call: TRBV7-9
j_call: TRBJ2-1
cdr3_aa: CASSHGLAANNEQFF
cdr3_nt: TGTGCCAGCAGTCACGGGCTAGCGGCCAACAATGAGCAGTTCTTC

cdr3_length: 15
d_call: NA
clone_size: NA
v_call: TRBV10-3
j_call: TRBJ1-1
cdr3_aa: CAISGEGGRNTEAFF
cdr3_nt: TGTGCCATCAGTGGTGAAGGGGGTAGGAACACTGAAGCTTTCTTT

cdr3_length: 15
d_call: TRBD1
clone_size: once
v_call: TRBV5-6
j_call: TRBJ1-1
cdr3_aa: CASSLGTGGASEAFF
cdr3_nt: TGTGCCAGCAGCCTCGGGACAGGGGGGGCCAGTGAAGCTTTCTTT

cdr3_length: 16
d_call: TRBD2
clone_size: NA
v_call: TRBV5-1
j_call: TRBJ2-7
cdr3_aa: CASSLGGTSSSYEQYF
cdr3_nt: TGCGCCAGCAGCTTGGGCGGGACTAGTAGCTCCTACGAGCAGTACTTC

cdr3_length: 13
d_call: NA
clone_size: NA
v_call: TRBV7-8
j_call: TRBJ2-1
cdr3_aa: CASTLDTAYEQFF
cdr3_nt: TGTGCCAGCACTCTGGACACGGCCTATGAGCAGTTCTTC

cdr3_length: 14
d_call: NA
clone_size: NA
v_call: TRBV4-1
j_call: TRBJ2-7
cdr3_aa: CASSRTLEGHEQYF
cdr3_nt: TGCGCCAGCAGCCGGACTTTAGAGGGCCACGAGCAGTACTTC